These 23 T cell receptor beta chains were sequenced from one sample in a study of regulatory T cells in long-lasting Graves disease. Arm-PCR with iRepertoire HTBI primers amplified the CDR3 regions for these TCR beta libraries. TCRdb itself ran the multiplex PCR reads through MiXCR, one entry per CDR3 protein. The sample lists about 470,000 distinct CDR3 sequences; less than 25% were seen once. Time point in this sample: persistent/refractory GD, antithyroid drugs over 5 years with positive TRAb. RNA extracted from PBMCs served as the sequencing template. Sequencing was performed on peripheral blood mononuclear cells (PBMCs), taken when the disease was refractory, from a patient treated with antithyroid drugs. Receptors were obtained from a female donor with Graves disease.

The CDR3: CASSFRTLNYGYTF. The CDR3 DNA reads as TGTGCCAGTAGTTTCCGGACTCTGAACTATGGCTACACCTTC. This chain connects TRBV19 to TRBJ1-2, with no clear D. V lost 5 bases and J lost 2, with 12 bases in between. The CDR3 loop spans 14 amino acids. Germline lookup yields CDR1 LNHDA and CDR2 SQIVND (reference sequence).

This clonotype was seen repeatedly, ten times or more. V usage is TRBV7-2 and J usage is TRBJ2-7, with a possible D match to TRBD2 (5 bases). Germline CDR1 and CDR2: SGHTA and FQGNSA. Trimming took off 2 bases at V and 6 bases at J, with 11 bases between the two ends. The CDR3 is 13 amino acids. CDR3 in amino acids: CASSLRNSVEQYF. CDR3 coding DNA: TGTGCCAGCAGCTTAAGGAATAGCGTCGAGCAGTACTTC.

This clonotype was counted many times. The V gene is TRBV28, the J gene TRBJ2-2; D possibly matches TRBD1 or TRBD2 (5 bases each). The CDR3 extends over 15 amino acids. Germline assignment: CDR1 MDHEN and CDR2 SYDVKM. Trimming took 5 bases from V and 4 from J, leaving 14 bases between them. The CDR3 here is CASSTTGRFTGELFF. The DNA for the CDR3 is TGTGCCAGCAGTACGACGGGGCGTTTCACCGGGGAGCTGTTTTTT.

At least ten counts were recorded for this clonotype. The chain uses TRBV7-9 and TRBJ2-5, with 10 positions matching TRBD2. CDR1 SEHNR and CDR2 FQNEAQ come from the germline V gene (reference sequence). V shed 4 bases and J 4 bases; nucleotides not matched to a gene: 9. The CDR3 length is 16 residues. CDR3 nucleotides: TGTGCCAGCAGCTCCGGACTAGCGGAGAGGCGAGAGACCCAGTACTTC. This translates into CASSSGLAERRETQYF.

This clonotype was recorded many times. The V call is TRBV5-1, the J call TRBJ2-7; TRBD1 aligns across 9 bases. The CDR3 sequence is 16 residues long. Germline CDR1 SGHRS, CDR2 YFSETQ. V lost 5 bases, J lost 6 bases, and 15 bases stayed unmatched. CDR3 sequence: CASRWADVTGGSEQYF. CDR3 in DNA: TGCGCCAGCAGGTGGGCCGATGTGACAGGGGGGTCCGAGCAGTACTTC.

This chain uses TRBV5-1 with TRBJ1-5, with unresolved D. Germline CDR1 and CDR2: SGHRS and YFSETQ. The germline V and J ends were trimmed by 7 bases and 6 bases, with 20 bases remaining between them. The length of the CDR3 is 15 residues. The CDR3 loop is CASLQEEVPGQPQHF. The CDR3 region has the DNA TGCGCCAGCCTCCAAGAGGAGGTACCGGGTCAGCCCCAGCATTTT.

The rearrangement joins TRBV6-1 to TRBJ2-7; a weak D match, TRBD2 (6 bases). V shed 6 bases and J shed 6 bases, with 18 bases lying between them. Germline values: CDR1 MNHNS, CDR2 SASEGT. The CDR3 is 14 amino acids. The CDR3 sequence: CASRGIGTPREQYF. DNA of the CDR3: TGTGCCAGCAGGGGGATCGGGACTCCCCGCGAGCAGTACTTC.

This clonotype was found a few times. In DNA, the CDR3 is TGTGCCAGCAGCCAAAGGGTCCCTAACTATGGCTACACCTTC. It translates to CASSQRVPNYGYTF. The J gene is TRBJ1-2, the V gene TRBV3-1; no firm D call. The germline V gene encodes CDR1 LGHDT and CDR2 YNNKEL (reference sequence). Trimming shortened V by 2 bases and J by 0 bases, and 7 bases separated the two germline ends. This CDR3 is built from 14 residues.

This chain joins TRBV29-1 and TRBJ2-5, with unresolved D. The V gene's germline CDR1 is SQVTM and CDR2 ANQGSEA. CDR3 length: 13 residues. Trimming took 4 bases from V and 5 from J, leaving 14 bases between them. The DNA of the CDR3 is TGCAGCGTTGTGGCTAGTAGGGTGGAGACCCAGTACTTC. It codes for CSVVASRVETQYF.

For this clonotype: It may be a read error: a sequence one base away is much more abundant. The chain carries TRBV28 and TRBJ2-5; 14 bases are a match to TRBD2. V lost 5 bases and J lost 2; bases outside the gene matches: 4. Germline V gene sequence: CDR1 MDHEN, CDR2 SYDVKM. This CDR3 has 16 residues. The CDR3 nucleotides read TGTGCCAGCAGTGAGAGGACTAGCGGGAGGCAAGAGACCCAGTACTTC. Translation: CASSERTSGRQETQYF. Complete variable domain (other parts from reference TRBV28 and TRBJ2-5): DVKVTQSSRYLVKRTGEKVFLECVQDMDHENMFWYRQDPGLGLRLIYFSYDVKMKEKGDIPEGYSVSREKKERFSLILESASTNQTSMYLCASSERTSGRQETQYFGPGTRLLVL.

This clonotype was seen ten or more times. The chain uses TRBV18 and TRBJ2-5; D call uncertain. This CDR3 contains 15 residues. CDR1 is KGHSH and CDR2 is LQKENI in the germline V gene. Trimming pared 3 bases from V and 5 bases from J, leaving 16 bases between. The CDR3 spells CASSPPERRGETQYF. In nucleotides, the CDR3 is TGTGCCAGCTCACCCCCGGAGAGGCGTGGTGAGACCCAGTACTTC.

This clonotype appeared many times. The chain joins TRBV7-9 to TRBJ2-5; a possible D gene is TRBD1 (6 bases). The V gene's germline CDR1 is SEHNR and CDR2 FQNEAQ (reference sequence). Trimming pared 2 bases from V and 5 bases from J, leaving 18 bases between. CDR3 length equals 16 residues. The CDR3 region has the DNA TGTGCCAGCAGCTTATTACTGGGACAAATTATTGAGACCCAGTACTTC. This codes for CASSLLLGQIIETQYF. Full variable domain (outside the CDR3, taken from reference TRBV7-9 and TRBJ2-5): DTGVSQNPRHKITKRGQNVTFRCDPISEHNRLYWYRQTLGQGPEFLTYFQNEAQLEKSRLLSDRFSAERPKGSFSTLEIQRTEQGDSAMYLCASSLLLGQIIETQYFGPGTRLLVL.

The chain has TRBV19 and TRBJ2-2, with a tentative D call TRBD1 (6 bases). V lost 6 bases and J lost 7, with 12 bases in between. The CDR3 is made up of 13 amino acids. From germline, CDR1 is LNHDA and CDR2 SQIVND (reference sequence). CDR3 sequence: CASSTQGIGELFF. The DNA for the CDR3 is TGTGCCAGTAGCACTCAGGGGATCGGGGAGCTGTTTTTT. The full variable domain, its missing parts supplied by reference TRBV19 and TRBJ2-2, is DGGITQSPKYLFRKEGQNVTLSCEQNLNHDAMYWYRQDPGQGLRLIYYSQIVNDFQKGDIAEGYSVSREKKESFPLTVTSAQKNPTAFYLCASSTQGIGELFFGEGSRLTVL.

There are a few counts of this clonotype. This chain uses TRBV7-3 with TRBJ2-2, with D unresolved. The CDR3 has 18 amino acids. The germline gives CDR1 SGHTA, CDR2 FQGTGA. Trimming left V 0 bases short and J 0 bases short, with 14 bases between. The CDR3 sequence is CASSLTSDWNANTGELFF. The CDR3 bases are TGTGCCAGCAGCTTAACGTCCGACTGGAACGCGAACACCGGGGAGCTGTTTTTT.

A note on this clonotype: The junction does not match germline at one end; this may be a read error. The CDR3 is CSTRDPTTRGVNF. Here the CDR3 DNA reads TGCAGTACTAGAGACCCCACCACGCGTGGAGTGAACTTC. The chain links TRBV20-1 to TRBJ2-7; tentatively, D is TRBD2 (5 bases). Germline assignment: CDR1 DFQATT and CDR2 SNEGSKA (reference sequence). The CDR3 totals 13 residues.

Many counts were recorded for this clonotype. The rearrangement joins TRBV10-3 to TRBJ2-5, with 10 bases aligning to TRBD2. J was trimmed by 2 bases and V by 3 bases; bases with no gene match: 9. CDR3 size: 17 residues. In germline, CDR1 is ENHRY, CDR2 SYGVKD. The CDR3 DNA sequence: TGTGCCATCAGTGAACAGTTAAGCGGGAGGGGACAAGAGACCCAGTACTTC. It is translated as CAISEQLSGRGQETQYF.

Written as DNA, the CDR3 is TGTGCCAGCAGTTTATGGGACAGGGGAAACTATGGCTACACCTTC. Encoded protein: CASSLWDRGNYGYTF. The genes are TRBV28 and TRBJ1-2, with 9 nucleotides matching TRBD1. This CDR3 is 15 amino acids long. Per the germline V gene, CDR1 is MDHEN and CDR2 is SYDVKM. The V segment lost 0 bases and the J segment 2 bases; nucleotides outside the gene matches: 1.

This chain connects TRBV20-1 to TRBJ2-1; D gene ambiguous. Germline V gene data show CDR1 as DFQATT and CDR2 as SNEGSKA (reference sequence). The CDR3 sequence is 16 residues long. V lost 0 bases, J lost 8 bases, and 20 bases lay in between. In DNA, the CDR3 is TGCAGTGCTAGAGACAGCCCGCGCGGACCCCACGATGAGCAGTTCTTC. It codes for CSARDSPRGPHDEQFF.

The chain joins TRBV12-3 or TRBV12-4 to TRBJ2-4; D uncertain. V gave up 5 bases and J gave up 6 bases, with 8 bases separating them. The CDR3 has 12 residues. CDR3 coding DNA: TGTGCCAGCAGTGACACATTAAACATTCAGTACTTC. Its protein is CASSDTLNIQYF.

The CDR3 coding sequence is TGTGCCATCAGAACAGGGAGCGGTGACACTGAAGCTTTCTTT. Its translation is CAIRTGSGDTEAFF. The chain has TRBV10-3 and TRBJ1-1; possible D gene TRBD1, 6 bases. This CDR3 comprises 14 residues. Germline values: CDR1 ENHRY, CDR2 SYGVKD. Trimming removed 6 bases at V and 3 bases at J, with 14 bases between.

The chain couples TRBV6-5 to TRBJ2-3; D is ambiguous. The germline V gene has CDR1 MNHEY and CDR2 SVGAGI. CDR3 length equals 16 residues. Trimming took off 4 bases at V and 2 bases at J, with 16 bases between the two ends. The CDR3 DNA reads TGTGCCAGCAGTTTATCGTCGCCAGCAGTCACAGATACGCAGTATTTT. It is translated as CASSLSSPAVTDTQYF.

This chain links TRBV20-1 with TRBJ2-1; 12 nucleotides align to TRBD2. The CDR3 length is 14 residues. The germline CDR1 and CDR2 sequences are DFQATT and SNEGSKA (reference sequence). The J segment lost 8 bases and the V segment lost 6 bases, leaving 8 bases of the junction unmatched. This CDR3 reads CSASLAGGGYEQFF. The CDR3 region has the DNA TGCAGTGCAAGCCTAGCGGGAGGGGGGTATGAGCAGTTCTTC.

There are a few counts of this clonotype. The rearrangement links TRBV7-2 to TRBJ2-7, with D possibly being TRBD2 (6 bases). The germline V gene has CDR1 SGHTA and CDR2 FQGNSA. This CDR3 is built from 14 residues. V was pared by 4 bases and J by 1 base, with 11 bases between. The CDR3 DNA is TGTGCCAGCAGCTCGGGGGTGGTTTCCTACGAGCAGTACTTC. Translation: CASSSGVVSYEQYF.